The clone carrying this T cell receptor (beta chain) was counted a few times. Its antigen is undetermined. The data are from a study of T cells in Graves' hyperthyroidism and ophthalmopathy. Whole-study findings and limits: Ophthalmopathy and stable hyperthyroidism were separated by a 13 V-J model.

TCR beta CDR3 region amplification was performed from RNA transcripts. Using the HTBI primer set, a first-round RT-PCR was run on the TCR CDR3. TCRdb re-called the multiplex PCR reads with MiXCR, one entry per CDR3 protein. The table shows 690,000 or so distinct CDR3 sequences, with under 20% occurring only once. This CDR3 region has 17 residues. V lost 5 bases and J lost 0, with 17 bases in between. Germline CDR1 MNHEY, CDR2 SVGEGT. Exclusion criteria comprised uncontrolled infection, other autoimmune disease, pregnancy or lactation. PBMCs were obtained from approximately 10 ml fresh peripheral blood.

The receptor comes from a woman aged 45-59 years with Graves' hyperthyroidism that later progressed to Graves' ophthalmopathy. The gene calls are TRBV6-2 or TRBV6-3 and TRBJ2-1; no firm D call. The sample taken for sequencing was blood. CDR3 residues: CASSPPRISSSYNEQFF. The CDR3 coding sequence is TGTGCCAGCAGTCCACCCAGGATTTCGAGCTCCTACAATGAGCAGTTCTTC.